This entry is about one TCR beta chain. Its antigen is unidentified. The primer mix had 60 Vbeta and 13 Jbeta primers. This table comes from immunoSEQ multiplex PCR, and its TCRdb copy is limited to in-frame clones, with some not included. Here the sample spans roughly 230,000 clones, around nine tenths being singletons. This sample is drawn from a study of cytomegalovirus exposure and HLA in healthy donors. Study details: Roughly four fifths of more than 300 genotyped donors fell in the Caucasian-associated ancestry cluster.

Study-level points and caveats: Donors were assumed by presence/absence analyses to have roughly uniform sequencing depth.

Germline V gives CDR1 SNHLY, CDR2 FYNNEI. Trimming cost V 8 bases and J 2 bases, with 12 bases left between them. The length of the CDR3 is 13 residues. V gene TRBV2 combines with J gene TRBJ1-2, with TRBD1 as a possible D gene (6 bases). This clonotype was obtained from a girl aged 2 to 10 in good health and CMV-seronegative. Input material: PBMCs. The CDR3 loop is CASLQGNNYGYTF. CDR3 DNA: TGTGCCAGCCTACAGGGAAACAACTATGGCTACACCTTC.